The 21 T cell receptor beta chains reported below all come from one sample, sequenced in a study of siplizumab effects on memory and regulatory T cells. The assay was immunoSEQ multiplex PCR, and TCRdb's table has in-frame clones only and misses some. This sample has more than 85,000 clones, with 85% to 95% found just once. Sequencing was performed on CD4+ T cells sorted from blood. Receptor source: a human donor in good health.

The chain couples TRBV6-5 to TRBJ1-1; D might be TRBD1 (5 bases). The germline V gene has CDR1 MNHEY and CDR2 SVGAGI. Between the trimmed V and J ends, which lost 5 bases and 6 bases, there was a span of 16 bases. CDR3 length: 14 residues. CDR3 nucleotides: TGTGCCAGCAGTACGACGGGGCCGTTCCCTGAAGCTTTCTTT. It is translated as CASSTTGPFPEAFF.

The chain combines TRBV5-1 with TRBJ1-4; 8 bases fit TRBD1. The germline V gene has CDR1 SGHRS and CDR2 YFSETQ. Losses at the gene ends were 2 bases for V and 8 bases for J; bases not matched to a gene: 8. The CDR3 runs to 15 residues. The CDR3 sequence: CASSFAGGRGEKLFF. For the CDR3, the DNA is TGCGCCAGCAGCTTTGCAGGGGGCCGAGGGGAAAAACTGTTTTTT.

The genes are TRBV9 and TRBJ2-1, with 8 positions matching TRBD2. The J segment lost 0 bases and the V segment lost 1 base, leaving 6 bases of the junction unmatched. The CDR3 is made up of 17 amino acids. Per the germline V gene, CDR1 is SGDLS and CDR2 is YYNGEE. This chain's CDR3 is CASSVFYGGASYNEQFF. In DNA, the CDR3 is TGTGCCAGCAGCGTATTTTACGGGGGGGCCTCCTACAATGAGCAGTTCTTC.

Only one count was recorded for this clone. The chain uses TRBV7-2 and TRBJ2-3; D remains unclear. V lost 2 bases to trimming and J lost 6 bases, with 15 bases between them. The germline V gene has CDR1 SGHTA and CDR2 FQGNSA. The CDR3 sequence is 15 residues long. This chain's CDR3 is CASSLTGPPADTQYF. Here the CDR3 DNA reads TGTGCCAGCAGCTTAACCGGACCCCCTGCGGATACGCAGTATTTT.

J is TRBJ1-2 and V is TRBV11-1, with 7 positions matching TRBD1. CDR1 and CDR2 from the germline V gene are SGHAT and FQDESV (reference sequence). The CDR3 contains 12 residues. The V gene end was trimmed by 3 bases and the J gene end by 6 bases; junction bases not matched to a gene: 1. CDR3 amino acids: CASSFTGDGYTF. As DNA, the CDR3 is TGTGCCAGCAGCTTTACAGGGGATGGCTACACCTTC.

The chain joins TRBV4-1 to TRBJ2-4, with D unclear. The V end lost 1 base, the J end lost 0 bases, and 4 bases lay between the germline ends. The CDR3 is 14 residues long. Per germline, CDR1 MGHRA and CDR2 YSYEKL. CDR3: CASSQVQAKNIQYF. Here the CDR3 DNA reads TGCGCCAGCAGCCAAGTTCAAGCCAAAAACATTCAGTACTTC.

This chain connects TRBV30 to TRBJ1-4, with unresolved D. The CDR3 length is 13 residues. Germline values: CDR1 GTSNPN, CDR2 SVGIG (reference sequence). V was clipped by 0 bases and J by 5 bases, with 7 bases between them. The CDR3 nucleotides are TGTGCCTGGAGTGTGGGCGGGAATGAAAAACTGTTTTTT. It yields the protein CAWSVGGNEKLFF.

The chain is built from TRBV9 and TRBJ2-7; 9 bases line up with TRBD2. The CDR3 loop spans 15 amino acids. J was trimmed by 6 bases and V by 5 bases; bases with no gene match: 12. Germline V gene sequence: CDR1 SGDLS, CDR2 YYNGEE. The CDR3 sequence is CASSEGLAGGFEQYF. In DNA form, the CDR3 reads TGTGCCAGCAGTGAGGGTTTGGCGGGAGGGTTCGAGCAGTACTTC.

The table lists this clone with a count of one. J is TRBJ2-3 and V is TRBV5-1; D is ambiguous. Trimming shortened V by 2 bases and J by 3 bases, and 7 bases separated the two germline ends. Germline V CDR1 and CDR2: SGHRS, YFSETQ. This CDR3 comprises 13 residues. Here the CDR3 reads CASSFGRTDTQYF. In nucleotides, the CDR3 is TGCGCCAGCAGCTTCGGACGGACAGATACGCAGTATTTT.

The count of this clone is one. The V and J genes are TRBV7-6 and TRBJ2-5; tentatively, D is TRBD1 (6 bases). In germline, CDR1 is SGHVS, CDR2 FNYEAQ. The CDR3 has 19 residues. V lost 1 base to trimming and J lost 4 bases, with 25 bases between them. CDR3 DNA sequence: TGTGCCAGCAGCTTAGTGGGTCCGGTCGGAGAGGGGGTTCGAGAGACCCAGTACTTC. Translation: CASSLVGPVGEGVRETQYF.

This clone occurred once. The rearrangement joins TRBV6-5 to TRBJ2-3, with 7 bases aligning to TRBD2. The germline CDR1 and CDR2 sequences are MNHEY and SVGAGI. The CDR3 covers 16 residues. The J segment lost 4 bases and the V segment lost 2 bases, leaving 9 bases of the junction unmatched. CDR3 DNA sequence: TGTGCCAGCAGTTACGGCACTAGCGACCTTCCAGATACGCAGTATTTT. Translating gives CASSYGTSDLPDTQYF.

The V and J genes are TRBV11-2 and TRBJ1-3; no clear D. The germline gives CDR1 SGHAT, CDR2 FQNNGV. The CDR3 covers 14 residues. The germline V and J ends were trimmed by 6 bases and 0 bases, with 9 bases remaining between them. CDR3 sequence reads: CASRSVGSGNTIYF. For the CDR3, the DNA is TGTGCCAGCAGGTCCGTAGGCTCTGGAAACACCATATATTTT.

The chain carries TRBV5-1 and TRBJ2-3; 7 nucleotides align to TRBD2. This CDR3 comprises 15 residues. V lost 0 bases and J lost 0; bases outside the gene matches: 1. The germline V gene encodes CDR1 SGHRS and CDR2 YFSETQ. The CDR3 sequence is CASSLELASTDTQYF. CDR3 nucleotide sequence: TGCGCCAGCAGCTTGGAACTAGCGAGCACAGATACGCAGTATTTT. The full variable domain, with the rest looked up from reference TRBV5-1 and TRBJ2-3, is KAGVTQTPRYLIKTRGQQVTLSCSPISGHRSVSWYQQTPGQGLQFLFEYFSETQRNKGNFPGRFSGRQFSNSRSEMNVSTLELGDSALYLCASSLELASTDTQYFGPGTRLTVL.

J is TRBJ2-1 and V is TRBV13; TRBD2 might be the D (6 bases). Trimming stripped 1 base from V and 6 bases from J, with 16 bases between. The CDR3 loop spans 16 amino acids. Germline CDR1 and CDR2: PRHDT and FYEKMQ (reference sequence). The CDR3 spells CASSLVASPGVNEQFF. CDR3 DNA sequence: TGTGCCAGCAGCTTAGTGGCCAGCCCGGGGGTCAATGAGCAGTTCTTC.

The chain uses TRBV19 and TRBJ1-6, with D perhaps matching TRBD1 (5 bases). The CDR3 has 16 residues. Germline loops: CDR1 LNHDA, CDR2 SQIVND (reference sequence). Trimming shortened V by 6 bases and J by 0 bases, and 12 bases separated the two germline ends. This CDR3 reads CASRAVGGSYNSPLHF. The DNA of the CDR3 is TGTGCCAGTAGGGCGGTCGGGGGCTCCTATAATTCACCCCTCCACTTT.

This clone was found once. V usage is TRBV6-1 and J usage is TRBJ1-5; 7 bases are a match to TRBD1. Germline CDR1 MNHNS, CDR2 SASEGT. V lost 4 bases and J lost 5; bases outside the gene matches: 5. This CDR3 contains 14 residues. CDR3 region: CASSVRDSDQPQHF. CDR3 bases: TGTGCCAGCAGTGTCCGGGACAGCGATCAGCCCCAGCATTTT.

CDR3 in amino acids: CASSGGGLIGPEQFF. CDR3 DNA sequence: TGTGCCAGCAGCGGAGGGGGACTGATAGGCCCAGAGCAGTTCTTC. This chain connects TRBV7-8 to TRBJ2-1; D is possibly TRBD1 or TRBD2 (6 bases each). V lost 5 bases to trimming and J lost 10 bases, with 21 bases between them. There are 15 residues in the CDR3. Germline V gives CDR1 SGHVS, CDR2 FQNEAQ.

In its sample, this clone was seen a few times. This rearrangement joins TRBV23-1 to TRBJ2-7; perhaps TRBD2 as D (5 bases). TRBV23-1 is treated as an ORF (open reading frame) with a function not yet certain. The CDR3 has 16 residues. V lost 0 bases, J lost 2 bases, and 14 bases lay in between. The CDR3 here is CASSQSVREGPYEQYF. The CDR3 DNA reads TGCGCCAGCAGTCAATCGGTCCGGGAAGGTCCCTACGAGCAGTACTTC.

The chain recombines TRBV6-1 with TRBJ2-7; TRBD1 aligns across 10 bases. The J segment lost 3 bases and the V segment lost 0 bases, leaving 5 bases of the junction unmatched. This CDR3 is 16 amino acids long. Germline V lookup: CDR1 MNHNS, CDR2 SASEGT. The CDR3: CASSEALRDRGYEQYF. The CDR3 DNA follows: TGTGCCAGCAGTGAAGCGCTTCGGGACAGGGGCTACGAGCAGTACTTC.

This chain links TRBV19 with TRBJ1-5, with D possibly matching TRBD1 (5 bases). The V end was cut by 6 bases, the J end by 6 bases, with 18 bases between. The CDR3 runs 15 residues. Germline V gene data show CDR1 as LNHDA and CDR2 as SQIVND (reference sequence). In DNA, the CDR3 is TGTGCCAGTAGCTCCTCGGGAGGGGAGGGTCAGCCCCAGCATTTT. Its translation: CASSSSGGEGQPQHF.

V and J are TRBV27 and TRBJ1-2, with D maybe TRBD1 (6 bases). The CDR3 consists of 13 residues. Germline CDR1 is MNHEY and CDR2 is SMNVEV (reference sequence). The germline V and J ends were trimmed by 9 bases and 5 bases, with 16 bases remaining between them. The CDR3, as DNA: TGTGCCAGTAGGGACACCCTGCGGTATGGCTACACCTTC. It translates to CASRDTLRYGYTF.